Listed below are T cell receptor beta chains from one sample, sequenced in a study of OX40 agonist ivuxolimab in advanced cancers. This table comes from immunoSEQ multiplex PCR, and its TCRdb copy is limited to in-frame clones, with some not included. The table records 70,000 to 75,000 clones, 85% of them present only once. Sequencing was performed on CD4+ or CD8+ T cells sorted from blood, taken in a trial of the OX40 agonist ivuxolimab. The source is an adult with an advanced solid tumor such as melanoma, head and neck, liver or kidney cancer. CDR3s leave out the opening cysteine and the closing phenylalanine or tryptophan.

>TRBV6-5
ASSYSLAGGFNEQF
>TRBV25-1
ASSNTGTGDSPLH
>TRBV7-9
ASSLFWTGDPGELF
>TRBV4-2
ASSQVVESSYEQY
>TRBV29-1
SVEDYRGSYNEQF
>TRBV9
ASSVDGTGDGYT
>TRBV28
ASSPPRSTGNTIY
>TRBV4-2
ASSQVLAGVGDTQY
>TRBV7-9
ASSLDLGLTPLH
>TRBV9
ASSVGGSSGNTIY
>TRBV7-2
ASSWGGLQETQY
>TRBV9
ASSEWQGGEKLF
>TRBV9
ASSADAAGYT
>TRBV7-3
ASSFQGGTEAF
>TRBV28
ASSIPVALSNYGYT
>TRBV4-3
ASSQDWGPQETQY
>TRBV28
ASKVGGPTGELF
>TRBV11-3
ASSSSGSSDGELF
>TRBV10-2
ASAGTINQPQH
>TRBV4-1
ASSQHGSLH
>TRBV7-3
ASSQGQGNTEAF
>TRBV7-8
AGGPGTDTQY
>TRBV27
ASSIGQEQY
>TRBV11-2
ASSPGGIHYNEQF
>TRBV6-5
ASSYASSTNTGELF
>TRBV27
ASSRRGPDLTDTQY
>TRBV7-6
ASSLAADTYYEQY
>TRBV9
ASSAGDTGGSEQF
>TRBV28
ASSLSRAQETQY
>TRBV18
ASSPRGQVLNEKLF
>TRBV10-3
AISEGTGINIQY
>TRBV5-5
ASSFQGGGQPQH
>TRBV19
ASSITGSKHNQPQH
>TRBV6-1
ASSAIQGQAKNIQY
>TRBV13
ASSYRRTGRNSPLH
>TRBV28
ASTQQRKGYEQY
>TRBV4-2
ASSLAGGLGTDTQY
>TRBV28
ASSLNREVF
>TRBV5-4
ASSNTRNNEQF
>TRBV10-2
ASRASGGQETQY
>TRBV11-2
ASILPGGTEAF
>TRBV7-9
ASSSISSSYNSPLH
>TRBV5-5
ASSTFEGYYGYT
>TRBV6-1
ASSDLYYQGQGPKKLF
>TRBV6-5
ASSYNRDRLQSPLH
>TRBV28
ASSCRGSGRYNEQF
>TRBV9
ASSVGQDHNQPQH
>TRBV4-1
ASSQESSLPQH
>TRBV2
ASSAGEKLF
>TRBV29-1
SGGLAGIYNEQF